This T cell receptor beta chain was obtained from a study of blood T cells in healthy people across ages. General study findings and limits: Naive T cell percentage showed a strong correlation with TCR beta diversity. More naive CD4+ cells and higher diversity marked long-lived donors relative to aged donors.

This clonotype was seen a few times. The antigen is undetermined. For the second PCR, which ran for roughly 6 to 12 cycles, a sample-barcoded 5' primer and a J-beta primer mix were used. TCRdb called the 5' RACE reads again in MiXCR, with one record for every CDR3 protein. Of 1.4 million to 1.5 million distinct CDR3 sequences listed, around 42% are singletons. Whenever a sample was processed, at least 6.5 million PBMCs were isolated. The CDR3 sequence is 15 residues long. Trimming removed 1 base from V and 8 bases from J; junction bases left unmatched: 4. Germline V gives CDR1 SGHAT, CDR2 FQNNGV. The sequence came from a woman aged 18-30 years in good health. The sequencing sample was made of blood. The chain links TRBV11-2 to TRBJ2-1; the match to TRBD1 covers 11 bases. CDR3 DNA sequence: TGTGCCAGCAGCTTAGTACGGACAGGGGGCGATGAGCAGTTCTTC. Amino acids: CASSLVRTGGDEQFF.